This T cell receptor beta chain comes out of a study of PD-1 blockade in mismatch repair-deficient tumors. About the research overall: Patients had around 11 mismatch repair-deficient cancer types and were previously treated and progressing. The study, taken as a whole, reports: Tumor-resident clones, often absent from pretreatment blood, expanded after pembrolizumab and then contracted.

In the case of this clone: Its antigen is undetermined.

Profiling relied on immunoSEQ multiplex PCR, and the TCRdb table lists in-frame clones only, not all of them. The sample carries 90,000 to 130,000 clones, approximately 80% recorded once. V dropped 5 bases and J dropped 5; count of bases not matched to a gene: 14. The CDR3 loop spans 17 amino acids. CDR1 is LNHDA, CDR2 SQIVND, per germline (reference sequence). Every patient had mismatch repair deficiency by PCR or immunohistochemistry. The TCR-sequenced patients were a few responders to pembrolizumab. V usage is TRBV19 and J usage is TRBJ2-3, with TRBD2 identical over 9 bases. Material: peripheral blood, obtained 60 to 65 weeks after starting pembrolizumab. The clonotype originates from an adult with mismatch repair-deficient cancer. CDR3 DNA sequence: TGTGCCAGTAGTTCAGGGGATAGCGGGAGCAGAATAGATACGCAGTATTTT. As protein: CASSSGDSGSRIDTQYF. Drawing the rest from reference TRBV19 and TRBJ2-3, the complete variable domain is DGGITQSPKYLFRKEGQNVTLSCEQNLNHDAMYWYRQDPGQGLRLIYYSQIVNDFQKGDIAEGYSVSREKKESFPLTVTSAQKNPTAFYLCASSSGDSGSRIDTQYFGPGTRLTVL.